Below, 3 T cell receptor beta chains from the same sample are listed, as sequenced in a study of human T cells and chemical hapten exposure. The time point denotes: patch test 1, 2 weeks after DPC sensitization. This sample's treatment: therapeutic diphenylcyclopropenone sensitization with weekly scalp DPC. TCRdb re-analysed the RACE reads in MiXCR, keeping a single row per CDR3 protein. In the table there are a few hundred thousand distinct CDR3 sequences, roughly 4.8% of which are singletons. This material consisted of whole blood, taken in connection with sensitization to the hapten diphenylcyclopropenone (DPC). These receptor sequences come from a woman between 45 and 60 years old with alopecia areata. Some clones in this sample may be carry-over from other donors' samples.

The chain links TRBV10-3 to TRBJ2-4, with 8 bases that match TRBD2. J was trimmed by 8 bases and V by 8 bases; bases with no gene match: 8. Germline V CDR1 and CDR2: ENHRY, SYGVKD. The CDR3 contains 13 residues. The CDR3, as DNA: TGTGCCATCCGGGAGGGAATTACGGACATTCAGTACTTC. Its translation: CAIREGITDIQYF.

This clonotype has a count of ten or more. V usage is TRBV7-9 and J usage is TRBJ2-3; 8 nucleotides align to TRBD2. J was trimmed by 3 bases and V by 0 bases; bases with no gene match: 5. Looked up from germline, CDR1 is SEHNR and CDR2 is FQNEAQ (reference sequence). This CDR3 is built from 16 residues. The CDR3 loop is CASSLAVGTRTDTQYF. The CDR3 DNA follows: TGTGCCAGCAGCTTAGCGGTCGGGACTAGAACAGATACGCAGTATTTT.

This clonotype was recorded many times. The chain is built from TRBV2 and TRBJ2-7; D possibly corresponds to TRBD1 (7 bases). V was pared by 2 bases and J by 2 bases, with 16 bases between. The CDR3 extends over 16 amino acids. Germline loops: CDR1 SNHLY, CDR2 FYNNEI. For the CDR3, the DNA is TGTGCCAGCAGTGAAACAGGCGGGACAGAAGCCTACGAGCAGTACTTC. It encodes CASSETGGTEAYEQYF. The variable domain in full, completed from reference TRBV2 and TRBJ2-7, reads EPEVTQTPSHQVTQMGQEVILRCVPISNHLYFYWYRQILGQKVEFLVSFYNNEISEKSEIFDDQFSVERPDGSNFTLKIRSTKLEDSAMYFCASSETGGTEAYEQYFGPGTRLTVT.